Following are 30 T cell receptor beta chains from one sample sequenced in a study of T cell repertoires in cytomegalovirus infection. TCRdb re-called the reads through MiXCR, storing one row per CDR3 protein. The sample lists 680,000 or so distinct CDR3 sequences; 35% were seen once. The specimen was PBMCs. These receptors originate from a human donor in good health (CMV status not recorded). Some clones in this sample may be carry-over from other donors' samples.

DNA for the CDR3: TGCGCCAGCAGCTTGACCCCGGGCGGGGCCAAGAACACTGAAGCTTTCTTT. Translation: CASSLTPGGAKNTEAFF. This chain connects TRBV5-1 to TRBJ1-1; D perhaps matches TRBD1 (5 bases). The CDR3 runs to 17 residues. Trimming stripped 1 base from V and 1 base from J, with 17 bases between. The germline gives CDR1 SGHRS, CDR2 YFSETQ.

This clonotype was recorded a few times. This rearrangement joins TRBV28 to TRBJ1-1; 7 bases match TRBD1. V gave up 6 bases and J gave up 0 bases; unmatched junction bases: 7. There are 15 residues in the CDR3. Germline-derived CDR1 and CDR2 are MDHEN and SYDVKM. CDR3 DNA: TGTGCCAGCAGATACAACAGGGGCATGAACACTGAAGCTTTCTTT. It codes for CASRYNRGMNTEAFF.

This clonotype came up a few times. V usage is TRBV6-5 and J usage is TRBJ2-5, with 12 bases identical to TRBD1. CDR1 is MNHEY and CDR2 is SVGAGI in the germline V gene. With 6 bases clipped from V and 1 base from J, the junction kept 6 bases outside the gene matches. The length of the CDR3 is 16 residues. The CDR3 reads CASRAGTGGFQETQYF. In nucleotides, the CDR3 is TGTGCCAGCAGGGCAGGGACAGGGGGCTTCCAAGAGACCCAGTACTTC.

The chain joins TRBV4-1 to TRBJ1-1; D gene uncertain. V was cut by 1 base and J by 6 bases, with 12 bases left in between. The CDR3 is 14 amino acids. Germline V gene lookup returns CDR1 MGHRA and CDR2 YSYEKL. CDR3 sequence (DNA): TGCGCCAGCAGCCAAGTCCGTCGGGCCCCTGAAGCTTTCTTT. This translates into CASSQVRRAPEAFF.

DNA of the CDR3: TGTGCCAGCAGGCCCCAGAGCGGGAGCTCCTACAATGAGCAGTTCTTC. Amino acids: CASRPQSGSSYNEQFF. This sequence joins TRBV12-3 or TRBV12-4 and TRBJ2-1; 8 bases agree with TRBD2. CDR3 length: 16 residues. The V segment lost 6 bases and the J segment 0 bases; nucleotides outside the gene matches: 7.

This clonotype was recorded a few times. The chain recombines TRBV7-4 with TRBJ2-2; D is tentatively TRBD1 or TRBD2 (5 bases each). Trimming took off 1 base at V and 6 bases at J, with 12 bases between the two ends. This CDR3 has 15 residues. CDR1 and CDR2 from the germline V gene are SGHVT and SQSDAQ. The CDR3 is CASSLGDLMAGELFF. CDR3 nucleotide sequence: TGTGCCAGCAGCTTAGGGGACCTAATGGCCGGGGAGCTGTTTTTT.

The rearrangement joins TRBV19 to TRBJ1-1; D is possibly TRBD1 (5 bases). The V and J ends lost 5 bases and 5 bases respectively, with 12 bases between them. Per germline, CDR1 LNHDA and CDR2 SQIVND (reference sequence). CDR3 size: 13 residues. The CDR3 loop is CASSPGMGTEAFF. The CDR3 DNA reads as TGTGCCAGTAGTCCAGGGATGGGAACTGAAGCTTTCTTT.

This clonotype was observed many times. The rearrangement links TRBV7-2 to TRBJ1-4, with D maybe TRBD1 (5 bases). The CDR3 is 16 residues long. CDR1 is SGHTA, CDR2 FQGNSA, per germline. V lost 5 bases, J lost 0 bases, and 13 bases lay in between. Here the CDR3 reads CASSRGPGSTNEKLFF. The CDR3 DNA reads TGTGCCAGCAGCCGTGGCCCAGGGTCAACTAATGAAAAACTGTTTTTT. Drawing the rest from reference TRBV7-2 and TRBJ1-4, the complete variable domain is GAGVSQSPSNKVTEKGKDVELRCDPISGHTALYWYRQSLGQGLEFLIYFQGNSAPDKSGLPSDRFSAERTGGSVSTLTIQRTQQEDSAVYLCASSRGPGSTNEKLFFGSGTQLSVL.

This clonotype was seen at least ten times. The J gene is TRBJ2-1, the V gene TRBV7-6; D may be TRBD2 (5 bases). CDR3 length: 12 residues. Germline-derived CDR1 and CDR2 are SGHVS and FNYEAQ. V gave up 1 base and J gave up 9 bases, with 7 bases separating them. The CDR3 is CASSLGAGEQFF. The CDR3 DNA is TGTGCCAGCAGCTTAGGGGCGGGTGAGCAGTTCTTC.

The V call is TRBV20-1, the J call TRBJ2-1; 14 positions agree with TRBD2. J was trimmed by 8 bases and V by 0 bases; bases with no gene match: 6. This CDR3 has 16 residues. Per germline, CDR1 DFQATT and CDR2 SNEGSKA (reference sequence). In DNA, the CDR3 is TGCAGTGCTAGAGATTGGGGACTAGCGGGAGTAGATGAGCAGTTCTTC. Its translation: CSARDWGLAGVDEQFF.

This clonotype was seen a few times. The chain employs TRBV7-9 and TRBJ1-3; D not certain. This CDR3 comprises 16 residues. Trimming pared 7 bases from V and 0 bases from J, leaving 16 bases between. Germline lookup yields CDR1 SEHNR and CDR2 FQNEAQ (reference sequence). CDR3 DNA sequence: TGTGCCAGCAACCTTGCTTCCGGGTTCTCTGGAAACACCATATATTTT. Encoded protein: CASNLASGFSGNTIYF. The complete variable domain, with remaining parts taken from reference TRBV7-9 and TRBJ1-3, reads DTGVSQNPRHKITKRGQNVTFRCDPISEHNRLYWYRQTLGQGPEFLTYFQNEAQLEKSRLLSDRFSAERPKGSFSTLEIQRTEQGDSAMYLCASNLASGFSGNTIYFGEGSWLTVV.

There are many counts of this clonotype. This rearrangement joins TRBV7-6 to TRBJ1-3; TRBD1 agrees at 7 bases. CDR1 and CDR2 from the germline V gene are SGHVS and FNYEAQ. V gave up 5 bases and J gave up 8 bases; unmatched junction bases: 6. This CDR3 comprises 13 residues. The CDR3 protein is CASSQSGGYTIYF. CDR3 DNA: TGTGCCAGCAGCCAATCAGGGGGATACACCATATATTTT.

The chain uses TRBV4-2 and TRBJ2-1; D may be TRBD2 (7 bases). V lost 0 bases, J lost 2 bases, and 17 bases lay in between. CDR1 and CDR2 (germline): LGHNA, YNFKEQ. The CDR3 is 18 amino acids. The CDR3 is CASSQERTELATYNEQFF. Written as DNA, the CDR3 is TGTGCCAGCAGCCAAGAAAGGACAGAACTAGCGACCTACAATGAGCAGTTCTTC.

This clonotype was counted many times. The V gene is TRBV24-1, the J gene TRBJ2-3, with D maybe TRBD2 (5 bases). The CDR3 totals 14 residues. CDR1 and CDR2 (germline): KGHDR, SFDVKD. V was clipped by 4 bases and J by 6 bases, with 13 bases between them. The CDR3 here is CATSEPTPGDTQYF. The CDR3 region has the DNA TGTGCCACCAGTGAGCCTACGCCGGGGGATACGCAGTATTTT.

This clonotype was seen at least ten times. This chain links TRBV19 with TRBJ1-5; weak D call: TRBD1 (6 bases). CDR3 size: 17 residues. Trimming removed 5 bases at V and 1 base at J, with 18 bases between. From germline, CDR1 is LNHDA and CDR2 SQIVND (reference sequence). The CDR3 bases are TGTGCCAGTAGTTTCCCAGCAGGGGCGGCGAGCAATCAGCCCCAGCATTTT. It translates to CASSFPAGAASNQPQHF.

This clonotype turned up a few times. The rearrangement links TRBV19 to TRBJ2-1; 11 positions agree with TRBD2. This CDR3 has 16 residues. The trim removed 4 bases at V and 4 bases at J, leaving 6 bases unmatched. CDR1 and CDR2 from the germline V gene are LNHDA and SQIVND (reference sequence). The DNA for the CDR3 is TGTGCCAGTAGTACACTAGCGGGAGCCGTATACAATGAGCAGTTCTTC. It yields the protein CASSTLAGAVYNEQFF.

The chain joins TRBV6-2 or TRBV6-3 to TRBJ2-7; D tentatively reads TRBD1 or TRBD2 (6 bases each). Trimming took 7 bases from V and 4 from J, leaving 11 bases between them. Per germline, CDR1 MNHEY and CDR2 SVGEGT. The CDR3 covers 12 residues. The CDR3 DNA follows: TGTGCCAGCACCCGGAGGGGGTACGAGCAGTACTTC. It encodes CASTRRGYEQYF.

This clonotype was picked up a small number of times. This sequence joins TRBV2 and TRBJ2-2, with 9 bases matching TRBD1. The CDR3 has 16 residues. Germline-derived CDR1 and CDR2 are SNHLY and FYNNEI. J lost 7 bases, V lost 6 bases, and 12 bases had no gene match. The CDR3 DNA reads TGTGCCAGCAGAAATACCGGGACAGGGTTCGTCGGGGAGCTGTTTTTT. Amino acid sequence: CASRNTGTGFVGELFF.

In DNA, the CDR3 is TGTGCCAGCAGTGTGGGTGACAGGGGAGTGTATGGCTACACCTTC. Translation gives CASSVGDRGVYGYTF. V and J are TRBV25-1 and TRBJ1-2; 8 bases fit TRBD1. Trimming at V came to 4 bases and at J to 5 bases, leaving 9 bases not matched to a gene. This CDR3 comprises 15 residues. Germline CDR1 MGHDK, CDR2 SYGVNS.

This sequence joins TRBV19 and TRBJ1-5; no clear D gene. Per the germline V gene, CDR1 is LNHDA and CDR2 is SQIVND (reference sequence). The CDR3 extends over 15 amino acids. V lost 7 bases to trimming and J lost 1 base, with 14 bases between them. The CDR3 bases are TGTGCCAGTACCCAGGCAGGACTAAGCAATCAGCCCCAGCATTTT. This translates into CASTQAGLSNQPQHF.

The V and J genes are TRBV28 and TRBJ2-7, with a tentative D call TRBD1 (6 bases). Germline CDR1 is MDHEN and CDR2 is SYDVKM. The CDR3 runs 15 residues. V lost 5 bases and J lost 2, with 16 bases in between. DNA for the CDR3: TGTGCCAGCAGTCCCACAGGGATCGCCCCCTACGAGCAGTACTTC. This sequence encodes CASSPTGIAPYEQYF.

This clonotype appeared a few times. This sequence joins TRBV19 and TRBJ1-1, with D possibly being TRBD1 (5 bases). The germline V gene encodes CDR1 LNHDA and CDR2 SQIVND (reference sequence). V gave up 1 base and J gave up 5 bases, with 11 bases separating them. The CDR3 spans 14 residues. The CDR3 sequence is CASSIGTTRTEAFF. The DNA for the CDR3 is TGTGCCAGTAGTATAGGGACAACGAGGACTGAAGCTTTCTTT.

This clonotype occurred many times. The chain couples TRBV7-9 to TRBJ2-1; TRBD2 matches at 13 bases. CDR1 and CDR2 (germline): SEHNR, FQNEAQ (reference sequence). This CDR3 is 15 amino acids long. Germline trimming cut 4 bases from V and 12 bases from J; bases unmatched to any gene: 9. The CDR3 nucleotides read TGTGCCAGCAGCTCGCCGGGACTAGCGGGGTTGGGGCAGTTCTTC. It yields the protein CASSSPGLAGLGQFF.

This clonotype was recorded a few times. The chain has TRBV28 and TRBJ1-2; no clear D. The CDR3 has 16 amino acids. The V gene's germline CDR1 is MDHEN and CDR2 SYDVKM. The germline V and J ends were trimmed by 3 bases and 3 bases, with 17 bases remaining between them. Written as DNA, the CDR3 is TGTGCCAGCAGTTTGTTGTCTTCTGCCCGGGACTATGGCTACACCTTC. Protein: CASSLLSSARDYGYTF.

About this clonotype: The junction departs from germline at one end; a sequencing error may be responsible. The V and J genes are TRBV28 and TRBJ2-2; either TRBD1 or TRBD2 may supply D (5 bases each). The CDR3 covers 13 residues. CDR1 is MDHEN and CDR2 is SYDVKM in the germline V gene. In nucleotides, the CDR3 is TGTGCCAGCAAGGGACCGACCCCCTGGGAGCTTTTTTTT. This translates into CASKGPTPWELFF.

The chain recombines TRBV28 with TRBJ2-3, with 9 bases matching TRBD1. CDR1 and CDR2 from the germline V gene are MDHEN and SYDVKM. This CDR3 comprises 16 residues. The junction had 11 bases not matched to a gene; V was cut back by 4 bases and J by 6 bases. CDR3 DNA: TGTGCCAGCAGTTATTCCCCGGGACAGGGTATGGATACGCAGTATTTT. Its protein is CASSYSPGQGMDTQYF.

This clonotype has more than one count but fewer than ten. V and J are TRBV25-1 and TRBJ2-1, with 11 bases aligning to TRBD2. The CDR3 loop spans 17 amino acids. Unmatched junction bases numbered 6, after V lost 5 bases and J lost 0 bases. Germline V gives CDR1 MGHDK, CDR2 SYGVNS. CDR3 bases: TGTGCCAGCAGTAAGGGGACTAGCGGCCACTCCTACAATGAGCAGTTCTTC. Translating it yields CASSKGTSGHSYNEQFF.

Concerning this clonotype itself: Possible read error: a much larger clone is one base away. The rearrangement joins TRBV7-2 to TRBJ2-5; no clear D. This CDR3 has 11 amino acids. Per the germline V gene, CDR1 is SGHTA and CDR2 is FQGNSA. CDR3 sequence (DNA): TGTGACAGCAGCGCGTGGGGTTTCCAGTACTTC. Its protein product is CDSSAWGFQYF. The full variable domain, completed using reference TRBV7-2 and TRBJ2-5, is GAGVSQSPSNKVTEKGKDVELRCDPISGHTALYWYRQSLGQGLEFLIYFQGNSAPDKSGLPSDRFSAERTGGSVSTLTIQRTQQEDSAVYLCDSSAWGFQYFGPGTRLLVL.

This clonotype was counted at least ten times. V and J are TRBV6-1 and TRBJ2-3, with D possibly matching TRBD2 (7 bases). V was cut by 0 bases and J by 1 base, with 14 bases left in between. Germline CDR1 reads MNHNS; CDR2 reads SASEGT. This CDR3 has 17 amino acids. CDR3 bases: TGTGCCAGCAGTGAAGCGCCGCGGGGGCGCGGCACAGATACGCAGTATTTT. It is translated as CASSEAPRGRGTDTQYF.

This clonotype was seen only a few times. The chain employs TRBV6-5 and TRBJ1-6, with D perhaps matching TRBD1 (5 bases). V shed 6 bases and J shed 14 bases, with 20 bases lying between them. The CDR3 length is 14 residues. Germline V CDR1 and CDR2: MNHEY, SVGAGI. The CDR3 here is CASSLTVAQAALHF. The CDR3 DNA sequence: TGTGCCAGCAGCTTGACAGTTGCCCAGGCGGCCCTCCACTTT.